These 19 T cell receptor beta chains share one sample of origin, sequenced in a study of blood T cell repertoires in COVID-19. Using immunoSEQ multiplex PCR, the repertoire was profiled, and TCRdb retains in-frame clones only, with some absent. The sample records some 29,000 clones, under 80% being singletons. The sequencing sample was made of peripheral blood. These receptors were taken from a man aged 70 or older with acute or convalescent COVID-19.

As DNA, the CDR3 is TGTGCCAGCAGCTTGCTCCGCGAGCAAGCTTTCTTT. Protein sequence: CASSLLREQAFF. The rearrangement joins TRBV5-8 to TRBJ1-1; D is undetermined. V dropped 1 base and J dropped 9 bases, with 10 bases sitting between them. Germline V gene sequence: CDR1 SGHTS, CDR2 YDEGEE. This CDR3 region has 12 residues.

J is TRBJ2-7 and V is TRBV18, with a tentative D call TRBD2 (6 bases). Trimming removed 3 bases at V and 6 bases at J, with 12 bases between. The CDR3 has 13 residues. Germline CDR1 KGHSH, CDR2 LQKENI. This CDR3 is CASSPLTGGEQYF. The CDR3 region has the DNA TGTGCCAGCTCACCTCTAACCGGGGGCGAGCAGTACTTC.

A note on this clone: The sample has other DNA sequences that encode this CDR3 too. The gene calls are TRBV12-3 or TRBV12-4 and TRBJ2-2, with 8 bases aligning to TRBD1. Trimming at V came to 6 bases and at J to 4 bases, leaving 1 base not matched to a gene. The CDR3 extends over 13 amino acids. CDR3 protein: CASRGQGTGELFF. In nucleotides, the CDR3 is TGTGCCAGCAGAGGACAGGGCACCGGGGAGCTGTTTTTT.

V usage is TRBV19 and J usage is TRBJ2-7, with D unresolved. Trimming took off 5 bases at V and 7 bases at J, with 15 bases between the two ends. In germline, CDR1 is LNHDA, CDR2 SQIVND (reference sequence). The CDR3 is 13 amino acids. In DNA, the CDR3 is TGTGCCAGTAGTCGACGGGTGGAGAGTGAGCAGTACTTC. Its translation is CASSRRVESEQYF. The full variable domain, rest sourced from reference TRBV19 and TRBJ2-7, is DGGITQSPKYLFRKEGQNVTLSCEQNLNHDAMYWYRQDPGQGLRLIYYSQIVNDFQKGDIAEGYSVSREKKESFPLTVTSAQKNPTAFYLCASSRRVESEQYFGPGTRLTVT.

The V gene is TRBV4-3, the J gene TRBJ1-5; D remains ambiguous. This CDR3 region has 15 residues. The germline V gene has CDR1 LGHNA and CDR2 YSLEER. Trimming removed 0 bases at V and 2 bases at J, with 8 bases between. CDR3 sequence reads: CASSQDAARNQPQHF. The CDR3 DNA sequence: TGCGCCAGCAGCCAAGATGCGGCGCGCAATCAGCCCCAGCATTTT.

The chain combines TRBV7-9 with TRBJ2-1, with a weak D call TRBD2 (6 bases). V was trimmed by 5 bases and J by 5 bases, leaving 22 bases between them. The CDR3 has 17 amino acids. The V gene's germline CDR1 is SEHNR and CDR2 FQNEAQ (reference sequence). The CDR3 here is CASSHPGLRTHNNEQFF. CDR3 sequence (DNA): TGTGCCAGCAGCCATCCGGGACTGAGGACCCATAACAATGAGCAGTTCTTC.

The chain carries TRBV6-5 and TRBJ1-3, with D unclear. Germline lookup yields CDR1 MNHEY and CDR2 SVGAGI. The CDR3 has 16 amino acids. With 0 bases removed from V and 4 bases from J, the gap between germline ends came to 13 bases. CDR3 in amino acids: CASSYSNFLQGNTIYF. The CDR3 DNA sequence: TGTGCCAGCAGTTACTCGAATTTTCTGCAGGGAAACACCATATATTTT.

The CDR3 region is CASSTGQGSYNEQFF. As DNA, the CDR3 is TGTGCCAGCAGCACGGGACAGGGCTCCTACAATGAGCAGTTCTTC. The rearrangement links TRBV6-4 to TRBJ2-1, with 9 nucleotides matching TRBD1. The CDR3 consists of 15 residues. V shed 6 bases and J 0 bases; nucleotides not matched to a gene: 3. Germline V gene data show CDR1 as MRHNA and CDR2 as SNTAGT.

This rearrangement joins TRBV6-2 or TRBV6-3 to TRBJ2-5; perhaps TRBD2 as D (7 bases). CDR3 length equals 15 residues. V was cut by 6 bases and J by 7 bases, with 21 bases left in between. Germline CDR1 is MNHEY and CDR2 is SVGEGT. The chain's CDR3 is CASSPGRGPSGTQYF. The CDR3 coding sequence is TGTGCCAGCAGCCCCGGGCGGGGGCCTTCTGGGACCCAGTACTTC.

V gene TRBV7-2 combines with J gene TRBJ2-1; 8 bases line up with TRBD2. The length of the CDR3 is 15 residues. The germline gives CDR1 SGHTA, CDR2 FQGNSA. Losses at the gene ends were 1 base for V and 5 bases for J; bases not matched to a gene: 4. Written as DNA, the CDR3 is TGTGCCAGCAGCTTAGACGTAGCGGGGAACAATGAGCAGTTCTTC. Translated, it gives CASSLDVAGNNEQFF.

The J gene is TRBJ1-3, the V gene TRBV6-6; no firm D call. The germline V gene has CDR1 MNHNY and CDR2 SVGAGI (reference sequence). V was pared by 1 base and J by 0 bases, with 4 bases between. This CDR3 is 14 amino acids long. CDR3 protein: CASSYYTSGNTIYF. The CDR3 DNA reads as TGTGCCAGCAGTTACTACACCTCTGGAAACACCATATATTTT.

This chain joins TRBV20-1 and TRBJ1-1; D call uncertain. There are 11 residues in the CDR3. Germline values: CDR1 DFQATT, CDR2 SNEGSKA (reference sequence). Trimming shortened V by 5 bases and J by 0 bases, and 4 bases separated the two germline ends. The CDR3 reads CSAVMNTEAFF. CDR3 nucleotides: TGCAGTGCTGTAATGAACACTGAAGCTTTCTTT.

This clone was counted between two and nine times. CDR3 in DNA: TGTGCCAGCAGTTATTTGGCGGGAGCAAGAGAGCAGTACTTC. Translating it yields CASSYLAGAREQYF. The J gene is TRBJ2-7, the V gene TRBV6-5; 7 bases are shared with TRBD2. Unmatched junction bases numbered 9, after V lost 3 bases and J lost 7 bases. This CDR3 region has 14 residues. In germline, CDR1 is MNHEY, CDR2 SVGAGI.

The chain uses TRBV7-8 and TRBJ2-4; 7 nucleotides match TRBD2. Germline CDR1 and CDR2: SGHVS and FQNEAQ. The ends lost 0 bases at V and 1 base at J; junction bases unmatched: 3. This CDR3 region has 16 residues. The CDR3 is CASSLAGGDAKNIQYF. CDR3 in DNA: TGTGCCAGCAGCTTAGCGGGGGGGGACGCCAAAAACATTCAGTACTTC. Supplemented by reference TRBV7-8 and TRBJ2-4, the full variable domain reads GAGVSQSPRYKVAKRGQDVALRCDPISGHVSLFWYQQALGQGPEFLTYFQNEAQLDKSGLPSDRFFAERPEGSVSTLKIQRTQQEDSAVYLCASSLAGGDAKNIQYFGAGTRLSVL.

This rearrangement joins TRBV19 to TRBJ2-1; a weak D match, TRBD1 (5 bases). Germline V gene sequence: CDR1 LNHDA, CDR2 SQIVND (reference sequence). V was clipped by 7 bases and J by 5 bases, with 9 bases between them. The CDR3 has 12 amino acids. In DNA, the CDR3 is TGTGCCAGTAATAAAGGGGACAATGAGCAGTTCTTC. This codes for CASNKGDNEQFF.

The V call is TRBV11-2, the J call TRBJ2-7; TRBD2 might be the D (5 bases). Between the trimmed V and J ends, which lost 1 base and 7 bases, there was a span of 14 bases. Germline CDR1 and CDR2: SGHAT and FQNNGV. The CDR3 sequence is 14 residues long. The CDR3 loop is CASSLAEGLGEQYF. The CDR3 DNA is TGTGCCAGCAGCTTAGCAGAGGGATTGGGGGAGCAGTACTTC.

The chain joins TRBV10-2 to TRBJ2-2; D unresolved. The CDR3 contains 14 residues. V lost 8 bases to trimming and J lost 3 bases, with 13 bases between them. The germline CDR1 and CDR2 sequences are WSHSY and SAAADI. The CDR3 is CASGSEEYTGELFF. The CDR3 nucleotides are TGCGCCAGCGGATCTGAGGAGTACACCGGGGAGCTGTTTTTT.

V is TRBV27 and J is TRBJ2-3; D possibly corresponds to TRBD2 (6 bases). Germline V gene data show CDR1 as MNHEY and CDR2 as SMNVEV (reference sequence). V was trimmed by 8 bases and J by 2 bases, leaving 17 bases between them. This CDR3 has 15 amino acids. The CDR3 loop reads CASSRQEDYTDTQYF. DNA for the CDR3: TGTGCCAGCTCGAGGCAAGAGGACTACACAGATACGCAGTATTTT.

The chain carries TRBV19 and TRBJ1-1; 9 nucleotides line up with TRBD1. Germline CDR1 is LNHDA and CDR2 is SQIVND (reference sequence). V dropped 7 bases and J dropped 4; count of bases not matched to a gene: 7. The CDR3 loop spans 14 amino acids. CDR3 bases: TGTGCCAGTATCTCACAGGGGGCACGCACTGAAGCTTTCTTT. Protein product: CASISQGARTEAFF.